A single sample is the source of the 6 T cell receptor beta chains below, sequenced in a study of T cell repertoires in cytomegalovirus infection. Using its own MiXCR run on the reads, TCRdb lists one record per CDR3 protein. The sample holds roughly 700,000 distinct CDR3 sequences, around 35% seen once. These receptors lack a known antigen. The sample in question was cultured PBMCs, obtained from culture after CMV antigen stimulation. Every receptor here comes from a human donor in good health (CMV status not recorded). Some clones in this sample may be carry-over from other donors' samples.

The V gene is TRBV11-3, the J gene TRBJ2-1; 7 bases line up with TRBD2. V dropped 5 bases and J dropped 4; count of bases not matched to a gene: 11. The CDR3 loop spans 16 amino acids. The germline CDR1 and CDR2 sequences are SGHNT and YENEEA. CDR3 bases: TGTGCCAGCAGCCGCCCGGGGGAGGGTCTTTACAATGAGCAGTTCTTC. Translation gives CASSRPGEGLYNEQFF.

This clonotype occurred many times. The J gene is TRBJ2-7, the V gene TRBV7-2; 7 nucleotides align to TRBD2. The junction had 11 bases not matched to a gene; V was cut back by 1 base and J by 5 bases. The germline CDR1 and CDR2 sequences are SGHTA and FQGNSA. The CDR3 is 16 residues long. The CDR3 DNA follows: TGTGCCAGCAGCTTAGATTATGGCGGGAGTATTAACGAGCAGTACTTC. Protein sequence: CASSLDYGGSINEQYF.

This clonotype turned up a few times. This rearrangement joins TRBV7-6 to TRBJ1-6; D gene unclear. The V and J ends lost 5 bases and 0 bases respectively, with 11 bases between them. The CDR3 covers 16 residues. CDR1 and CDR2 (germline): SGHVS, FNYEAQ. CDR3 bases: TGTGCCAGCAGCCCCGGACTGAACTCCTATAATTCACCCCTCCACTTT. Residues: CASSPGLNSYNSPLHF. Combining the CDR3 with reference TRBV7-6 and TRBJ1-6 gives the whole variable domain GAGVSQSPRYKVTKRGQDVALRCDPISGHVSLYWYRQALGQGPEFLTYFNYEAQQDKSGLPNDRFSAERPEGSISTLTIQRTEQRDSAMYRCASSPGLNSYNSPLHFGNGTRLTVT.

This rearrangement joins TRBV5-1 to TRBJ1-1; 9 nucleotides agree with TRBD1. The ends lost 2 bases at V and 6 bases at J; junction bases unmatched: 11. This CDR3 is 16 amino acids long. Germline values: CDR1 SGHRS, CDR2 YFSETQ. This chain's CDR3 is CASSFSGTGNVPEAFF. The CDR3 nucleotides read TGCGCCAGCAGCTTCTCCGGGACAGGGAATGTCCCTGAAGCTTTCTTT.

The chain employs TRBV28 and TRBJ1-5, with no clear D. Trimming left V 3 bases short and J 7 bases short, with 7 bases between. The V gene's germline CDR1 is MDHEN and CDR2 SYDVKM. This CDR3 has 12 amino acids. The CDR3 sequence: CASSFLWQPQHF. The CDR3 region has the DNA TGTGCCAGCAGTTTTTTATGGCAGCCCCAGCATTTT.

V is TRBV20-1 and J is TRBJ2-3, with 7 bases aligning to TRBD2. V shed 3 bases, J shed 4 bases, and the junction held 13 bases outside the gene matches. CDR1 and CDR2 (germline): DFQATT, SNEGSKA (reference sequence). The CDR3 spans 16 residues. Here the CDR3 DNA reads TGCAGTGCTAGGGTTCTGGGGCTAGCGGATCCAGATACGCAGTATTTT. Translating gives CSARVLGLADPDTQYF.